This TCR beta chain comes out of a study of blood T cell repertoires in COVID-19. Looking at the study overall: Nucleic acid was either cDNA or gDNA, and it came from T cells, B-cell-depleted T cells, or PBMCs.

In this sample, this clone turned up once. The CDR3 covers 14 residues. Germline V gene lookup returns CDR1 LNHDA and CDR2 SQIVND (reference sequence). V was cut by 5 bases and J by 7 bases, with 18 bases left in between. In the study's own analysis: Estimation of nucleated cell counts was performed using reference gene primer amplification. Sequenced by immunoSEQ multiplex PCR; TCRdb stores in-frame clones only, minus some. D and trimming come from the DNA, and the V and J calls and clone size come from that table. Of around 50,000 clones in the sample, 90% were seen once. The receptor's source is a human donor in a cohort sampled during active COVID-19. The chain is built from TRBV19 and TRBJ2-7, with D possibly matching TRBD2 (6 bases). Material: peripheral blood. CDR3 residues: CASSRSGEQLEQYF. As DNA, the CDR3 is TGTGCCAGTAGTCGTTCGGGGGAGCAGTTGGAGCAGTACTTC.